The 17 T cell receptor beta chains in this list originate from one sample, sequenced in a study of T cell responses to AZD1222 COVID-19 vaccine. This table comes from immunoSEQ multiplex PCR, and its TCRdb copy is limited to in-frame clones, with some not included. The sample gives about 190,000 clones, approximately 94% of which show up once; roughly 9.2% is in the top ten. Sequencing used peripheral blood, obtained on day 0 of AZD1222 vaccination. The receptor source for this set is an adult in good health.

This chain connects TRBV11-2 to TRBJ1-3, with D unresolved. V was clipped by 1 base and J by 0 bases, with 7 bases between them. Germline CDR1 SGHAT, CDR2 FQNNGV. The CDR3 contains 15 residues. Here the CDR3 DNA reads TGTGCCAGCAGCTTAGGAGCTCTCTCTGGAAACACCATATATTTT. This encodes CASSLGALSGNTIYF.

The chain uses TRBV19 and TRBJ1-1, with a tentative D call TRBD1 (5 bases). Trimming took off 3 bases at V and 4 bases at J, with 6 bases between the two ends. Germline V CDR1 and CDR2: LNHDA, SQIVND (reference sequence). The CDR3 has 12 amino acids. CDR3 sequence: CASSIGTTEAFF. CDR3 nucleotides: TGTGCCAGTAGTATCGGGACCACTGAAGCTTTCTTT.

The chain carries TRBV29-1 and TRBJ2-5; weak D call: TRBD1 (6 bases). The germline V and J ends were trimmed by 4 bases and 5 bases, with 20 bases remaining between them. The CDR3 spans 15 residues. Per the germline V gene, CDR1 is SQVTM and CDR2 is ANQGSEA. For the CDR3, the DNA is TGCAGCGTTGTACCCCCTACTCAGGGGTGGGAGACCCAGTACTTC. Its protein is CSVVPPTQGWETQYF.

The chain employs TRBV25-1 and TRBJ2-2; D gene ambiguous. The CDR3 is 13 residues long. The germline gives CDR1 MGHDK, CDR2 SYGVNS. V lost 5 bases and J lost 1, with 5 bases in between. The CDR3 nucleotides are TGTGCCAGCAGTATTAAGAACACCGGGGAGCTGTTTTTT. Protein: CASSIKNTGELFF.

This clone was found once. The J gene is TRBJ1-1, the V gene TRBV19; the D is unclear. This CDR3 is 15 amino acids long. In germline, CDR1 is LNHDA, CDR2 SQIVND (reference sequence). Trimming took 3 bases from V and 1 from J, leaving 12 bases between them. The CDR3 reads CASSMDWAGNTEAFF. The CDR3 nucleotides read TGTGCCAGTAGTATGGATTGGGCCGGGAACACTGAAGCTTTCTTT. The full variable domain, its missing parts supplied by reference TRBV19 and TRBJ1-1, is DGGITQSPKYLFRKEGQNVTLSCEQNLNHDAMYWYRQDPGQGLRLIYYSQIVNDFQKGDIAEGYSVSREKKESFPLTVTSAQKNPTAFYLCASSMDWAGNTEAFFGQGTRLTVV.

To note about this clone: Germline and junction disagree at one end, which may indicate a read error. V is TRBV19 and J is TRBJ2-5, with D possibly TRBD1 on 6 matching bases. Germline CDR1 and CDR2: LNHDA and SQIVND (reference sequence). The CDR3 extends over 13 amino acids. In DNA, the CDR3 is TGTGCCAGTAATATACAGGGCACAGAGACCCAGTACTTC. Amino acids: CASNIQGTETQYF.

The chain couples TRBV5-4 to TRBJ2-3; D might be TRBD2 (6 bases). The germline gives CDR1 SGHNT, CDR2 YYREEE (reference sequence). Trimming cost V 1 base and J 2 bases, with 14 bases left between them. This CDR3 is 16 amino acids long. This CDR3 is CASSLKGLHLTDTQYF. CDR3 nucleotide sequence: TGTGCCAGCAGCTTGAAAGGACTACACCTCACAGATACGCAGTATTTT.

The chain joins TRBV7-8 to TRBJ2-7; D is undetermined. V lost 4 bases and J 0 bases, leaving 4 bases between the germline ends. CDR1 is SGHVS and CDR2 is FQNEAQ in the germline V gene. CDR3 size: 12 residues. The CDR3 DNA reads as TGTGCCAGCAGCTCCACCTCCTACGAGCAGTACTTC. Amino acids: CASSSTSYEQYF.

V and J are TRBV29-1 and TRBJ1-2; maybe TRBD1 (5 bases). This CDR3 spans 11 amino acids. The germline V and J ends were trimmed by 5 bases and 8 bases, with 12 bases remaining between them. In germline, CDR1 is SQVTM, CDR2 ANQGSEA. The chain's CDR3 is CSVRGWNGYTF. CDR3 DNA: TGCAGCGTTCGGGGGTGGAACGGCTACACCTTC.

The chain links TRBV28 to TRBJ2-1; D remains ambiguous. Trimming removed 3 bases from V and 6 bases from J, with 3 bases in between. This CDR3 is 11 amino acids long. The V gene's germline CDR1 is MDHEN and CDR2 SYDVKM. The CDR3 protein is CASSFFNEQFF. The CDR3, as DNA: TGTGCCAGCAGTTTTTTCAATGAGCAGTTCTTC. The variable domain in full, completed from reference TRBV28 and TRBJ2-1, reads DVKVTQSSRYLVKRTGEKVFLECVQDMDHENMFWYRQDPGLGLRLIYFSYDVKMKEKGDIPEGYSVSREKKERFSLILESASTNQTSMYLCASSFFNEQFFGPGTRLTVL.

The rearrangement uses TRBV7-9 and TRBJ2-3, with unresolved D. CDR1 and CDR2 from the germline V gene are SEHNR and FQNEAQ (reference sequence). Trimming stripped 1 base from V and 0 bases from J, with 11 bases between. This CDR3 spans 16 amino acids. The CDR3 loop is CASSLGGGSSTDTQYF. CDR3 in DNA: TGTGCCAGCAGCTTAGGAGGCGGTTCTAGCACAGATACGCAGTATTTT. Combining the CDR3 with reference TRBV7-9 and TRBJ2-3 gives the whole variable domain DTGVSQNPRHKITKRGQNVTFRCDPISEHNRLYWYRQTLGQGPEFLTYFQNEAQLEKSRLLSDRFSAERPKGSFSTLEIQRTEQGDSAMYLCASSLGGGSSTDTQYFGPGTRLTVL.

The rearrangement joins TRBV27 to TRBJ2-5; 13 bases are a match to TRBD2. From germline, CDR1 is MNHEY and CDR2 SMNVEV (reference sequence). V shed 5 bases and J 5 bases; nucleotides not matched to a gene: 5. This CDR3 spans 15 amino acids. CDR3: CASSGTSGDWETQYF. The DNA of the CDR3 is TGTGCCAGCAGTGGGACTAGCGGGGATTGGGAGACCCAGTACTTC.

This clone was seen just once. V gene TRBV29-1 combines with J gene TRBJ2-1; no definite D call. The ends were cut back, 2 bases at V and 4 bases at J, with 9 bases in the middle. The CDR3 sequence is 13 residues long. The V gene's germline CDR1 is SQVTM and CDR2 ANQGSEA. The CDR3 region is CSVEQETYNEQFF. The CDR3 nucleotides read TGCAGCGTTGAACAGGAAACTTACAATGAGCAGTTCTTC.

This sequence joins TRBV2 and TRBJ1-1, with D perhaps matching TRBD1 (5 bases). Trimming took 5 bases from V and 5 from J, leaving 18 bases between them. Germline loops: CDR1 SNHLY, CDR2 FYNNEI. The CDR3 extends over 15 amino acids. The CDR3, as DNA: TGTGCCAGCAGTTCCCCGGGACTGAAAACGACTGAAGCTTTCTTT. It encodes CASSSPGLKTTEAFF. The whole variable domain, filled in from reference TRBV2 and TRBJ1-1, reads EPEVTQTPSHQVTQMGQEVILRCVPISNHLYFYWYRQILGQKVEFLVSFYNNEISEKSEIFDDQFSVERPDGSNFTLKIRSTKLEDSAMYFCASSSPGLKTTEAFFGQGTRLTVV.

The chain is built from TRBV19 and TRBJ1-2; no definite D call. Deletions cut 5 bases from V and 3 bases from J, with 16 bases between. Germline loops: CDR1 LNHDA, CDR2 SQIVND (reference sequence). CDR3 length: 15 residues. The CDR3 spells CASSSLRAADYGYTF. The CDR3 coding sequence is TGTGCCAGTAGTTCCCTCCGGGCCGCTGACTATGGCTACACCTTC.

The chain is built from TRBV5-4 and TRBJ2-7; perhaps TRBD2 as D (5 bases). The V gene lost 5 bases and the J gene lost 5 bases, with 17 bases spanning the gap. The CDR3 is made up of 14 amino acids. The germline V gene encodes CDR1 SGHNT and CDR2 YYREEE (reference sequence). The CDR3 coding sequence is TGTGCCAGCAGAGATGAGCCCATCGGGGACGAGCAGTACTTC. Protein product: CASRDEPIGDEQYF.

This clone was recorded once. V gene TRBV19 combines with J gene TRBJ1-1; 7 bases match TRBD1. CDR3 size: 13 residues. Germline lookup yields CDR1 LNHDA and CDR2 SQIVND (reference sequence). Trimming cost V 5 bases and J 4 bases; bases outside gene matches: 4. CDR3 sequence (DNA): TGTGCCAGTAGTCCGGGGGACAGCACTGAAGCTTTCTTT. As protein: CASSPGDSTEAFF.